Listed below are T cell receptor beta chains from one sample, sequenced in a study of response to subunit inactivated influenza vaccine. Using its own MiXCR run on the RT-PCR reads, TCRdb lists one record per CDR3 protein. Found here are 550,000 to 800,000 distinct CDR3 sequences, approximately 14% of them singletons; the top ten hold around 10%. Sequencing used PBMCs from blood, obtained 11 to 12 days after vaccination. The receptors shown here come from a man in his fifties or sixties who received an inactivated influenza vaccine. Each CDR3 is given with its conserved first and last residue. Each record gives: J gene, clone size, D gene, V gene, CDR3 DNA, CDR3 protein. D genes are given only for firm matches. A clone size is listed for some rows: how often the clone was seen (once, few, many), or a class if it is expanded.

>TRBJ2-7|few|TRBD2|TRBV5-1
TGCGCCAGCAGCCCAGCCCAGGGACTAATCTACGAGCAGTACTTC
CASSPAQGLIYEQYF
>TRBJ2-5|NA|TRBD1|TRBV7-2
TGTGCCAGCAGCCAATCCGCTGGGACAGGGGATCAAGAGACCCAGTACTTC
CASSQSAGTGDQETQYF
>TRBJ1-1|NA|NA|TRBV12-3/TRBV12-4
TGTGCCAGCAGTTCGTACGGGACAGAAGCTTTCTTT
CASSSYGTEAFF
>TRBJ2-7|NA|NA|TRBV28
TGTGCCAGCAGTTTCCAGACAGACTACGAGCAGTACTTC
CASSFQTDYEQYF
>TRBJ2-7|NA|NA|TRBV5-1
TGCGCCAGCAGCTTGAAGGAGTGGGGCCCAGGGCTCTACGAGCAGTACTTC
CASSLKEWGPGLYEQYF
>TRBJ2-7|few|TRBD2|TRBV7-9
TGTGCCAGCAGCCAGGAGACTAGCGCGAGCTCCTACGAGCAGTACTTC
CASSQETSASSYEQYF
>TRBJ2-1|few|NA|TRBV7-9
TGTGCCAGCAGCTCCGGGAGTATCTACAATGAGCAGTTCTTC
CASSSGSIYNEQFF
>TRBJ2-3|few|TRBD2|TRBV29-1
TGCAGCGTTGTTGGGGGCAGCGGGGGTGTCACAGATACGCAGTATTTT
CSVVGGSGGVTDTQYF
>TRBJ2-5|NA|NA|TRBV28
TGTGCCAGCAGTTTCCAGATGCAAGAGACCCAGTACTTC
CASSFQMQETQYF
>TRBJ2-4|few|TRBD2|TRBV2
TGTGCCAGCAGGGAATTGGCTCTAGCGGGAGAATACTTC
CASRELALAGEYF
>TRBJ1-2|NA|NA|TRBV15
TGTGCCACCAGCAGAGACCGGGGACATGGCTACACCTTC
CATSRDRGHGYTF
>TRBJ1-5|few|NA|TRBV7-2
TGTGCCAGCAGCCGGAGGGGGTTGGGACCTCAGCCCCAGCATTTT
CASSRRGLGPQPQHF
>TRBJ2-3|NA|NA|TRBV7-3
TGTGCCAGCAGCTCAACAGTGGGAACTAGCCCCTCCACAGATACGCAGTATTTT
CASSSTVGTSPSTDTQYF
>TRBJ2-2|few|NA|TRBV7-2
TGTGCCAGCAGCTTAATTAGTTACACCGGGGAGCTGTTTTTT
CASSLISYTGELFF
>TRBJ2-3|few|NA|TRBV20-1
TGCAGTGCCCTACACGGGGGCACAGATACGCAGTATTTT
CSALHGGTDTQYF
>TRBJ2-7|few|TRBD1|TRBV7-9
TGTGCCAGCAGCGATACTGCCGGGACAGGGTACTACGAGCAGTACTTC
CASSDTAGTGYYEQYF
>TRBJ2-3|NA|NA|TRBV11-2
TGTGCCAGCAGCCTCGGAGTTGCGGCAGATACGCAGTATTTT
CASSLGVAADTQYF
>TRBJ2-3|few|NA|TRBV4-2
TGTGCCAGCAGCCAAGTGACGGACACAGATACGCAGTATTTT
CASSQVTDTDTQYF